This T cell receptor beta chain emerged from a study of control samples from healthy donors and cancer patients. The CDR3 spans 15 residues. Trimming took 0 bases from V and 4 from J, leaving 13 bases between them. Germline CDR1 is SGDLS and CDR2 is YYNGEE. Sequencing used immunoSEQ multiplex PCR; TCRdb keeps in-frame clones, though not all of them. The table includes some 70,000 clones, under 85% detected once. V is TRBV9 and J is TRBJ1-2; no clear D gene. Sample: blood. The source is a man aged 55 to 70 in good health. Here the CDR3 DNA reads TGTGCCAGCAGCGTAGGTGGGGTTTCGGGCTATGGCTACACCTTC. Encoded protein: CASSVGGVSGYGYTF. The variable domain in full, completed from reference TRBV9 and TRBJ1-2, reads DSGVTQTPKHLITATGQRVTLRCSPRSGDLSVYWYQQSLDQGLQFLIQYYNGEERAKGNILERFSAQQFPDLHSELNLSSLELGDSALYFCASSVGGVSGYGYTFGSGTRLTVV.